These 10 T cell receptor beta chains came from one sample sequenced in a study of shared clonotypes between healthy human individuals. Profiling relied on immunoSEQ multiplex PCR, and the TCRdb table lists in-frame clones only, not all of them. The data contain some 680,000 clones, around 73% of them seen just once; the ten biggest clones take up around 2%. Material: memory CD4+ T cells sorted from blood. The subset here: CD45RA-negative fraction. The origin of the receptors is a woman between 25 and 40 years old in good health.

On this clone itself: The sample has other DNA sequences that encode this CDR3 too. This sequence joins TRBV6-5 and TRBJ1-2, with 7 bases identical to TRBD1. The CDR3 runs to 13 residues. Trimming took 6 bases from V and 3 from J; bases not matched to a gene: 4. The germline CDR1 and CDR2 sequences are MNHEY and SVGAGI. For the CDR3, the DNA is TGTGCCAGCAGCTCCACAGGGGACTATGGCTACACCTTC. Translation gives CASSSTGDYGYTF.

About this clone: Other nucleotide sequences from this sample produce the same CDR3. This rearrangement joins TRBV9 to TRBJ2-1, with 7 bases identical to TRBD2. This CDR3 has 14 residues. The V segment lost 0 bases and the J segment 10 bases; nucleotides outside the gene matches: 7. Germline lookup yields CDR1 SGDLS and CDR2 YYNGEE. This CDR3 reads CASSVGAGAGEQFF. For the CDR3, the DNA is TGTGCCAGCAGCGTAGGGGCGGGAGCGGGCGAGCAGTTCTTC.

A single count supports this clone. V and J are TRBV5-1 and TRBJ2-3, with 12 bases identical to TRBD2. CDR1 is SGHRS and CDR2 is YFSETQ in the germline V gene. V shed 1 base, J shed 0 bases, and the junction held 15 bases outside the gene matches. The CDR3 is 21 residues long. This chain's CDR3 is CASSLKPTTSGSSLSTDTQYF. The DNA of the CDR3 is TGCGCCAGCAGCTTGAAACCGACGACTAGCGGGAGTTCCCTTAGCACAGATACGCAGTATTTT.

The V call is TRBV2, the J call TRBJ1-1; D is perhaps TRBD1 (6 bases). The V gene's germline CDR1 is SNHLY and CDR2 FYNNEI. This CDR3 region has 13 residues. V was shortened by 9 bases and J by 2 bases, with 13 bases between the two germline ends. The DNA for the CDR3 is TGTGCCAGTCATGGACAGACAAACACTGAAGCTTTCTTT. Residues: CASHGQTNTEAFF.

This chain connects TRBV13 to TRBJ2-7; TRBD2 matches at 11 bases. Per the germline V gene, CDR1 is PRHDT and CDR2 is FYEKMQ (reference sequence). The V and J ends lost 5 bases and 2 bases, in that order; junction bases with no gene match: 5. The CDR3 consists of 15 residues. The CDR3 here is CASSRGTSGTYEQYF. The CDR3 bases are TGTGCCAGCAGCCGAGGGACTAGCGGCACCTACGAGCAGTACTTC. Variable domain in full (rest from reference TRBV13 and TRBJ2-7): AAGVIQSPRHLIKEKRETATLKCYPIPRHDTVYWYQQGPGQDPQFLISFYEKMQSDKGSIPDRFSAQQFSDYHSELNMSSLELGDSALYFCASSRGTSGTYEQYFGPGTRLTVT.

CDR3 loop: CASSYCQGTSGNTIYF. The CDR3 region has the DNA TGTGCCAGCAGTTATTGCCAGGGTACTTCTGGAAACACCATATATTTT. The V gene is TRBV6-9, the J gene TRBJ1-3, with D maybe TRBD1 (5 bases). This CDR3 is 16 amino acids long. Germline CDR1 reads MNHGY; CDR2 reads SVAAGI. V was trimmed by 1 base and J by 1 base, leaving 11 bases between them.

The chain uses TRBV2 and TRBJ1-2, with no clear D. Germline lookup yields CDR1 SNHLY and CDR2 FYNNEI. The V and J ends lost 3 bases and 0 bases respectively, with 14 bases between them. This CDR3 region has 16 residues. The CDR3 loop is CASSDFYGVANYGYTF. CDR3 coding DNA: TGTGCCAGCAGTGACTTTTACGGTGTTGCTAACTATGGCTACACCTTC.

This chain joins TRBV6-4 and TRBJ1-2; possibly TRBD1 for D (6 bases). This CDR3 spans 14 amino acids. V was pared by 5 bases and J by 4 bases, with 14 bases between. CDR1 is MRHNA, CDR2 SNTAGT, per germline. CDR3: CASSPGGQSYGYTF. Here the CDR3 DNA reads TGTGCCAGCAGTCCTGGGGGGCAGTCCTATGGCTACACCTTC.

On this clone: Other nucleotide sequences in the sample specify the same CDR3. The gene calls are TRBV18 and TRBJ1-5; D may be TRBD1 (5 bases). The V gene's germline CDR1 is KGHSH and CDR2 LQKENI. The CDR3 is 14 residues long. The V end lost 1 base, the J end lost 2 bases, and 6 bases lay between the germline ends. In nucleotides, the CDR3 is TGTGCCAGCTCACCACTGGGGGGCAATCAGCCCCAGCATTTT. The encoded protein is CASSPLGGNQPQHF.

A remark on this clone: Additional DNA sequences in this sample encode the identical CDR3. This chain uses TRBV6-1 with TRBJ2-7, with 8 bases that match TRBD1. The CDR3 runs to 13 residues. V lost 5 bases to trimming and J lost 3 bases; unmatched junction nucleotides: 3. Germline V gives CDR1 MNHNS, CDR2 SASEGT. The CDR3 DNA follows: TGTGCCAGCAGTCGGGACAGGCTCTACGAGCAGTACTTC. This encodes CASSRDRLYEQYF.